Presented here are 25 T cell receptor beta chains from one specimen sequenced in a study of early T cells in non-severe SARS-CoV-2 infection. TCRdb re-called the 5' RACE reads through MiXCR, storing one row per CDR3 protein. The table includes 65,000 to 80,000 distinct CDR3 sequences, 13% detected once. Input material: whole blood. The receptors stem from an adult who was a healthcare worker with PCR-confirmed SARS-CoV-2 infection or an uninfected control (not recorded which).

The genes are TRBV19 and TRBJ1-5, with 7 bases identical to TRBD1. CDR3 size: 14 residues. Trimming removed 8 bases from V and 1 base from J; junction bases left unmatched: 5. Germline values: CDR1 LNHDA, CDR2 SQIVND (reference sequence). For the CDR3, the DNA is TGTGCCAGTTCGGACAGGACCAGCAATCAGCCCCAGCATTTT. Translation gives CASSDRTSNQPQHF. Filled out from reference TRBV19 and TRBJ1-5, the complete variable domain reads DGGITQSPKYLFRKEGQNVTLSCEQNLNHDAMYWYRQDPGQGLRLIYYSQIVNDFQKGDIAEGYSVSREKKESFPLTVTSAQKNPTAFYLCASSDRTSNQPQHFGDGTRLSIL.

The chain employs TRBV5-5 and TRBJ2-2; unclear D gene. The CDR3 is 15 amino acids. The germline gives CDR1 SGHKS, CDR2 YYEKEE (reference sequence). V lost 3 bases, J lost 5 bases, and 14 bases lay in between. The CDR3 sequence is CASSSREVGTGELFF. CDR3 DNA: TGTGCCAGCAGCTCCCGCGAAGTGGGGACCGGGGAGCTGTTTTTT.

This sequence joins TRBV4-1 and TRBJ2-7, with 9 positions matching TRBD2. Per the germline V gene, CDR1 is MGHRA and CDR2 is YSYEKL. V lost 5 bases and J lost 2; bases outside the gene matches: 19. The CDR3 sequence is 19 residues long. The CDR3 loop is CASSRRDSGSSYEAYEQYF. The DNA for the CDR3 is TGCGCCAGCAGCAGAAGGGATAGCGGGAGTAGTTATGAGGCCTACGAGCAGTACTTC.

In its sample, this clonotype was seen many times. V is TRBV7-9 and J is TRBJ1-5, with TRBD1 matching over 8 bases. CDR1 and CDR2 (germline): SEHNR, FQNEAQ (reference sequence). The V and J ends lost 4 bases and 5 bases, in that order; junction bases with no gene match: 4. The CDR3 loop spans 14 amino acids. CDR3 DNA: TGTGCCAGCAGCTCGGCAGGGGGCTATCAGCCCCAGCATTTT. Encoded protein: CASSSAGGYQPQHF.

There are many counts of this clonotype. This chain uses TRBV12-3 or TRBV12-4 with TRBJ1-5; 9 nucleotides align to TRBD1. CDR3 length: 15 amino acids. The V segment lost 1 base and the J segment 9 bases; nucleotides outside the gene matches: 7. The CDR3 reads CASSLGQGVLSPQHF. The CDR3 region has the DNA TGTGCCAGCAGTTTAGGACAGGGGGTTCTCTCGCCCCAGCATTTT.

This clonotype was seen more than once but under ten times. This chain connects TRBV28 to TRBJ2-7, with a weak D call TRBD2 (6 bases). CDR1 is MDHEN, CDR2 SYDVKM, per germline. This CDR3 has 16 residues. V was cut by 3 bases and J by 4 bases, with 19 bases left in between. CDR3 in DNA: TGTGCCAGCAGTTTGGTACTAGCAGAAAATAGATACGAGCAGTACTTC. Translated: CASSLVLAENRYEQYF.

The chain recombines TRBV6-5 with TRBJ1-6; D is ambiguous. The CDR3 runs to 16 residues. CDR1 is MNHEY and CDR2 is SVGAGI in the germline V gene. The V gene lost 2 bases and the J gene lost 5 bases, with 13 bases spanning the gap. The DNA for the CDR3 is TGTGCCAGCAGTTACGGTGGAGGAAGGAATAATTCACCCCTCCACTTT. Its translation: CASSYGGGRNNSPLHF.

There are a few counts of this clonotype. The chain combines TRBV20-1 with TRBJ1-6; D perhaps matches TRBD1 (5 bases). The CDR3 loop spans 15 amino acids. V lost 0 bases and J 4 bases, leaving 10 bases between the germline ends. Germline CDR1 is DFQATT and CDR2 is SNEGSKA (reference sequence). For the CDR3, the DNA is TGCAGTGCTAGAGAAAGGGACGGGTATAATTCACCCCTCCACTTT. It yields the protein CSARERDGYNSPLHF.

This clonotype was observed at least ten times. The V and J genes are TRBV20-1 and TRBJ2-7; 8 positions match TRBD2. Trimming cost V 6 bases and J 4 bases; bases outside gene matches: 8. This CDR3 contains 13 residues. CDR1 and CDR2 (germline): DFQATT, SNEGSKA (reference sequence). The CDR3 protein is CSANRGGIYEQYF. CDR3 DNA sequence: TGCAGTGCAAACCGGGGGGGCATTTACGAGCAGTACTTC.

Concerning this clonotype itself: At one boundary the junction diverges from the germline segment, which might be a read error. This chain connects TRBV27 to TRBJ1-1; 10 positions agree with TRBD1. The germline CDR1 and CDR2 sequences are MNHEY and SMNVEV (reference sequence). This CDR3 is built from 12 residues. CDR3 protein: CASSLGQGGLWF. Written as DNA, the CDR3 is TGTGCCAGCAGTTTAGGACAGGGGGGGCTCTGGTTC.

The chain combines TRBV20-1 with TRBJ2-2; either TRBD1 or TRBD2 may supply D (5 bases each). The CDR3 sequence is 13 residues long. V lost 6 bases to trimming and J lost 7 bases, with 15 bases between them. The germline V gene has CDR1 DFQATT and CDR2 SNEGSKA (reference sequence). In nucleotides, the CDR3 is TGCAGTGCGCCCCGGGACGGAGTCGGGGAGCTGTTTTTT. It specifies CSAPRDGVGELFF.

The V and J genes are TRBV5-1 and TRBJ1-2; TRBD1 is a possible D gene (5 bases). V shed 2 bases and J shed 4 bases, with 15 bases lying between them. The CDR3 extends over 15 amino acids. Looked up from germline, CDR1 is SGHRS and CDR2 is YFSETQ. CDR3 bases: TGCGCCAGCAGCTTACGGGACCCTTTGACCTATGGCTACACCTTC. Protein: CASSLRDPLTYGYTF. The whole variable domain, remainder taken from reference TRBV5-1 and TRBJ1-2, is KAGVTQTPRYLIKTRGQQVTLSCSPISGHRSVSWYQQTPGQGLQFLFEYFSETQRNKGNFPGRFSGRQFSNSRSEMNVSTLELGDSALYLCASSLRDPLTYGYTFGSGTRLTVV.

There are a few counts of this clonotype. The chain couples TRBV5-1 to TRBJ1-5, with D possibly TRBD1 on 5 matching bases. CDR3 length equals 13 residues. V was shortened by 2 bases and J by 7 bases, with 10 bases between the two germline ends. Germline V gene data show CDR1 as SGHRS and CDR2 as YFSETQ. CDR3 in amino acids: CASSLGVQQPQHF. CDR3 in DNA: TGCGCCAGCAGCTTAGGGGTGCAGCAGCCCCAGCATTTT.

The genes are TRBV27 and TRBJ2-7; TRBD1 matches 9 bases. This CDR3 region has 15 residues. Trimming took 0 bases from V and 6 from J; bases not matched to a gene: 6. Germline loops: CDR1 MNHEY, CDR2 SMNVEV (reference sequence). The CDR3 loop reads CASSLSGTGLAEQYF. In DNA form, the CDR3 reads TGTGCCAGCAGTTTATCTGGGACAGGGTTGGCCGAGCAGTACTTC.

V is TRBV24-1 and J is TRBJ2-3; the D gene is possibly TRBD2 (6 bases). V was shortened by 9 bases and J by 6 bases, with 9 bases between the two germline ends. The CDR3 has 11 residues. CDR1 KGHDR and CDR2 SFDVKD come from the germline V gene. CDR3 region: CATRRGDTQYF. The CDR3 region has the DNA TGTGCCACCCGTCGGGGGGATACGCAGTATTTT.

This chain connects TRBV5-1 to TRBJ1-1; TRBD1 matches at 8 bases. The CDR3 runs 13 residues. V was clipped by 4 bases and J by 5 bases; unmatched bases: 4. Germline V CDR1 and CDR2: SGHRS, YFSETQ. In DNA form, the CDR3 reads TGCGCCAGCAGCCCGACAGGGGAAACTGAAGCTTTCTTT. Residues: CASSPTGETEAFF. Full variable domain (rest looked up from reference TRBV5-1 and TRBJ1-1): KAGVTQTPRYLIKTRGQQVTLSCSPISGHRSVSWYQQTPGQGLQFLFEYFSETQRNKGNFPGRFSGRQFSNSRSEMNVSTLELGDSALYLCASSPTGETEAFFGQGTRLTVV.

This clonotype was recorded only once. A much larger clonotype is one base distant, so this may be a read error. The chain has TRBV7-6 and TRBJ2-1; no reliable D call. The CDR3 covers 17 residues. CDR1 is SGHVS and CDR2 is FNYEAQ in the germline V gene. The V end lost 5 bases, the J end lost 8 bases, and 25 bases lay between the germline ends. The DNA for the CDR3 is TGTGCCAGCAGCATTAGGTCTGGACCGACCTGGATGTATGAGCAGTTCTTC. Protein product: CASSIRSGPTWMYEQFF.

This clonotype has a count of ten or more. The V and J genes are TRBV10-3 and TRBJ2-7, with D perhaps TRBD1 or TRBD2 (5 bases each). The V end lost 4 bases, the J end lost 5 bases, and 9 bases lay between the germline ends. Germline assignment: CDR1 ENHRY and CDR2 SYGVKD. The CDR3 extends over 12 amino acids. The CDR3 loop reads CAISGGPDEQYF. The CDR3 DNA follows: TGTGCCATCAGTGGGGGACCTGACGAGCAGTACTTC.

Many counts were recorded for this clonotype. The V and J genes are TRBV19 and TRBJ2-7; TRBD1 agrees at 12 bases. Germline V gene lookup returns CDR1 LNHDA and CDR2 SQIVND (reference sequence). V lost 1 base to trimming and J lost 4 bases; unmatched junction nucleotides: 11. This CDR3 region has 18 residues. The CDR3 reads CASSIAGTGGPLSYEQYF. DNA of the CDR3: TGTGCCAGTAGTATAGCGGGGACAGGGGGCCCCTTGTCGTACGAGCAGTACTTC.

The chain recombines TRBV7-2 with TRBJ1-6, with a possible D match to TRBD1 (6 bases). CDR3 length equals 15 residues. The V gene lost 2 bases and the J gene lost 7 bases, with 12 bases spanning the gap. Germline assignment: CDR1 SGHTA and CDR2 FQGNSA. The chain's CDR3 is CASSLLGGANSPLHF. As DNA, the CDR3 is TGTGCCAGCAGCTTATTGGGGGGGGCCAATTCACCCCTCCACTTT.

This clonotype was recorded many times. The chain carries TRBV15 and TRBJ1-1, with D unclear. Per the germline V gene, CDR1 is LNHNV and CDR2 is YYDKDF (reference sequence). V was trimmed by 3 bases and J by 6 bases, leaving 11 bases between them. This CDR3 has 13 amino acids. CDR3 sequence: CATSRAGGAEAFF. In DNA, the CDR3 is TGTGCCACCAGCAGGGCCGGTGGGGCTGAAGCTTTCTTT.

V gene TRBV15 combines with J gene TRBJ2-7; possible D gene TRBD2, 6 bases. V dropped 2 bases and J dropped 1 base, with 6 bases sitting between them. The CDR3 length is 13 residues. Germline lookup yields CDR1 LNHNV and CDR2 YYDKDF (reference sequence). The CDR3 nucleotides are TGTGCCACCAGCAGACTAGCGTCCTACGAGCAGTACTTC. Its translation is CATSRLASYEQYF.

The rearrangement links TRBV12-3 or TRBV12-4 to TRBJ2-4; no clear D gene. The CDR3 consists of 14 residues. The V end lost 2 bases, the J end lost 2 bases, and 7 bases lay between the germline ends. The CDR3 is CASSLRETKNIQYF. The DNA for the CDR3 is TGTGCCAGCAGTTTAAGGGAAACCAAAAACATTCAGTACTTC.

CDR3 loop: CASSGDSVSQETQYF. In DNA, the CDR3 is TGTGCCAGCAGTGGGGACAGCGTCAGCCAAGAGACCCAGTACTTC. The V and J genes are TRBV2 and TRBJ2-5; 7 bases match TRBD1. With V trimmed by 4 bases and J by 1 base, 6 bases remained unmatched. This CDR3 has 15 residues. CDR1 is SNHLY, CDR2 FYNNEI, per germline.

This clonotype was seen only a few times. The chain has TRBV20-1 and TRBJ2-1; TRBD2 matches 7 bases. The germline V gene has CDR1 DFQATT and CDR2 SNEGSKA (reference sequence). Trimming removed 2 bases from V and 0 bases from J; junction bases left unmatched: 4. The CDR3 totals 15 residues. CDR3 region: CSARPGGNSYNEQFF. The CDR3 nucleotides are TGCAGTGCTAGACCCGGGGGGAACTCCTACAATGAGCAGTTCTTC.